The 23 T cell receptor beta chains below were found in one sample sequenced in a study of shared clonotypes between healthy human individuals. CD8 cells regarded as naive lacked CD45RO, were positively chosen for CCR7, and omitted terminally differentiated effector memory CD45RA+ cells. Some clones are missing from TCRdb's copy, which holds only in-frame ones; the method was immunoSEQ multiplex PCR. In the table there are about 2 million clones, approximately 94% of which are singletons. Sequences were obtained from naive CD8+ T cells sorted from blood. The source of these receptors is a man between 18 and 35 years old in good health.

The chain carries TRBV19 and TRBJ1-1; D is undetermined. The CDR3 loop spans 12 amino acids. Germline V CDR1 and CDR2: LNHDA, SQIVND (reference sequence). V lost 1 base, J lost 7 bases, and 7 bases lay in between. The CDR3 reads CASSIGIGEAFF. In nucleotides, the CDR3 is TGTGCCAGTAGTATAGGGATTGGTGAAGCTTTCTTT.

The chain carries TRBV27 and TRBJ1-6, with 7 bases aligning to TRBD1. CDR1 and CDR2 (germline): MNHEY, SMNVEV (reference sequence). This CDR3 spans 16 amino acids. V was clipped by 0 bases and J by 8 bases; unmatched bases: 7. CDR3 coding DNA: TGTGCCAGCAGTTTATCTCCGACAGGGTTGGATTCACCCCTCCACTTT. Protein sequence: CASSLSPTGLDSPLHF.

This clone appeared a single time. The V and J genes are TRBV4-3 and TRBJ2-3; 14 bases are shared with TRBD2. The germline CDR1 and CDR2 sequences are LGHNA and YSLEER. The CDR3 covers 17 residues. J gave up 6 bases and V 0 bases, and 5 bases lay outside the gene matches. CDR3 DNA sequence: TGCGCCAGCAGCCAAGACTGGACTAGCGGGAGGCAGGATACGCAGTATTTT. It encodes CASSQDWTSGRQDTQYF.

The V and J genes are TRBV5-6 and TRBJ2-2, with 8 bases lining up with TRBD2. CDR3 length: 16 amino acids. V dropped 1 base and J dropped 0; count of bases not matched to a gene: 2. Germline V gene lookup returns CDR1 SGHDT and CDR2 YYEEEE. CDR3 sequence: CASSLTSGPNTGELFF. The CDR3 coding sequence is TGTGCCAGCAGCTTGACTAGCGGCCCGAACACCGGGGAGCTGTTTTTT.

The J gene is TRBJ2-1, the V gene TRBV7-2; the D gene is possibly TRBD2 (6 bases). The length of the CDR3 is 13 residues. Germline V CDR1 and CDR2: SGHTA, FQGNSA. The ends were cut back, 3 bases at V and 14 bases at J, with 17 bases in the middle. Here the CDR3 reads CASSFRTPGLKFF. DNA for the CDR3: TGTGCCAGCAGCTTTAGAACCCCGGGACTCAAGTTCTTC.

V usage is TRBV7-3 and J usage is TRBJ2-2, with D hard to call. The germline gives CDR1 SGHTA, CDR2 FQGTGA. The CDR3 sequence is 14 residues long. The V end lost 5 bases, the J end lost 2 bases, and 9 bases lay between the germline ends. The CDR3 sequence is CASSHDTNTGELFF. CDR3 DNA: TGTGCCAGCAGCCACGACACCAACACCGGGGAGCTGTTTTTT.

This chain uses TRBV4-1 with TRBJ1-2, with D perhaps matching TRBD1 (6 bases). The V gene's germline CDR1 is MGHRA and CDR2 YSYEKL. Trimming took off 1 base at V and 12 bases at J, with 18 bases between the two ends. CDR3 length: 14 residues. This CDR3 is CASSQVGGARGDTF. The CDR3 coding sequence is TGCGCCAGCAGCCAAGTAGGGGGGGCGCGCGGGGACACCTTC.

The CDR3 DNA is TGCAGCGTAGGGACTAGCGCCAACGAGCAGTACTTC. Its translation: CSVGTSANEQYF. This sequence joins TRBV29-1 and TRBJ2-7; 10 positions match TRBD2. Trimming took 6 bases from V and 5 from J; bases not matched to a gene: 4. This CDR3 is 12 amino acids long. Germline values: CDR1 SQVTM, CDR2 ANQGSEA.

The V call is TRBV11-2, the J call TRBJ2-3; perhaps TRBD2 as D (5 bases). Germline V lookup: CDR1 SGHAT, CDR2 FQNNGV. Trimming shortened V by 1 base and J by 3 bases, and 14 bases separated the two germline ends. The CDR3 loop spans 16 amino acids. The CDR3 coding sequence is TGTGCCAGCAGCTTAGGCCCGGGGAGCGGTACAGATACGCAGTATTTT. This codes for CASSLGPGSGTDTQYF. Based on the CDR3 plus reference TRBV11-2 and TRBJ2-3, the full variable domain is EAGVAQSPRYKIIEKRQSVAFWCNPISGHATLYWYQQILGQGPKLLIQFQNNGVVDDSQLPKDRFSAERLKGVDSTLKIQPAKLEDSAVYLCASSLGPGSGTDTQYFGPGTRLTVL.

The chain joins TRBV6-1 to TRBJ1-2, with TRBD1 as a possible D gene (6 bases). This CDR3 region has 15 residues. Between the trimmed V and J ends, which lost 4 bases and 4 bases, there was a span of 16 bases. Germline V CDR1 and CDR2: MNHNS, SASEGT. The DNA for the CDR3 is TGTGCCAGCAGTGCCCCGGGACAAGGCTCCTATGGCTACACCTTC. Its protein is CASSAPGQGSYGYTF.

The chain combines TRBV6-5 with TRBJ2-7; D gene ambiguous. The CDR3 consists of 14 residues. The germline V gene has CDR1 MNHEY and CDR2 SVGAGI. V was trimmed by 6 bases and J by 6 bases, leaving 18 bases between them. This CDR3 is CASSDTHTRTEQYF. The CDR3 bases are TGTGCCAGCAGCGACACTCACACAAGGACCGAGCAGTACTTC.

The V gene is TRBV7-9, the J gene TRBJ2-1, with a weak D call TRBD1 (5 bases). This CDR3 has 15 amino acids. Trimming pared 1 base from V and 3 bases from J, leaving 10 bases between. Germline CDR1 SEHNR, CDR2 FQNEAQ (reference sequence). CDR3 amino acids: CASSLEGDIYNEQFF. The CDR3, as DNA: TGTGCCAGCAGCTTAGAAGGGGATATCTACAATGAGCAGTTCTTC.

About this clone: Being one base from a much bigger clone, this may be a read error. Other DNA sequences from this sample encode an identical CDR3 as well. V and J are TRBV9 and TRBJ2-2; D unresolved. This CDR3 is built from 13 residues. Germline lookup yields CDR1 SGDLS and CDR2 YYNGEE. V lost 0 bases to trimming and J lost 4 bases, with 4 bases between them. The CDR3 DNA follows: TGTGCCAGCAGCGTAGCGGGCACCGGGGAGCTGTTTTTT. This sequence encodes CASSVAGTGELFF.

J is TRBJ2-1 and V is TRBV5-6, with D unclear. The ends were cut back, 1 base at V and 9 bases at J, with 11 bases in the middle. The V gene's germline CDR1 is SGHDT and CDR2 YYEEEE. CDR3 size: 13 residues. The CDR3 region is CASSLTDLPEQFF. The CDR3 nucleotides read TGTGCCAGCAGCTTGACCGACCTCCCTGAGCAGTTCTTC. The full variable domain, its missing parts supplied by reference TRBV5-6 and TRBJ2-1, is DAGVTQSPTHLIKTRGQQVTLRCSPKSGHDTVSWYQQALGQGPQFIFQYYEEEERQRGNFPDRFSGHQFPNYSSELNVNALLLGDSALYLCASSLTDLPEQFFGPGTRLTVL.

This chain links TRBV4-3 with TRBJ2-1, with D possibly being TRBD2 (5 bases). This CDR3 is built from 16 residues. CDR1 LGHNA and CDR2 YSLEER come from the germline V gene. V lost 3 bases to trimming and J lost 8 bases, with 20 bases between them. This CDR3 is CASSQGPDPGNDEQFF. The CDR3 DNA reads TGCGCCAGCAGCCAGGGTCCGGACCCCGGGAACGATGAGCAGTTCTTC.

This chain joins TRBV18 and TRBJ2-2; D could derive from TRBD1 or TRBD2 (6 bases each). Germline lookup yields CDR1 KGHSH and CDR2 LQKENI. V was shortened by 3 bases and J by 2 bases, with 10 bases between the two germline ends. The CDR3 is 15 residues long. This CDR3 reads CASSPGGPNTGELFF. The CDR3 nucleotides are TGTGCCAGCTCACCCGGGGGCCCCAACACCGGGGAGCTGTTTTTT.

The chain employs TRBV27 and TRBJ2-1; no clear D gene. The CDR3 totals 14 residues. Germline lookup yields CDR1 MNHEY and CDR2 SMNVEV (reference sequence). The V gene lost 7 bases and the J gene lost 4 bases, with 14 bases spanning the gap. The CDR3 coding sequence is TGTGCCAGCACCCTTTATCGAGGATACAATGAGCAGTTCTTC. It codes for CASTLYRGYNEQFF.

CDR3 in amino acids: CASSQMGTPNTGELFF. CDR3 bases: TGTGCCAGCAGCCAAATGGGGACACCGAACACCGGGGAGCTGTTTTTT. The V and J genes are TRBV14 and TRBJ2-2; D possibly corresponds to TRBD1 (6 bases). V lost 2 bases and J lost 0, with 10 bases in between. The CDR3 extends over 16 amino acids. Germline CDR1 reads SGHDN; CDR2 reads FVKESK.

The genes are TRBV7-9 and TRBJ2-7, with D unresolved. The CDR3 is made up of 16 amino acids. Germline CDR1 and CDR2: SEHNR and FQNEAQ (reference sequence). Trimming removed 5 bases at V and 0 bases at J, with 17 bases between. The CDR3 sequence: CASSPPLGLSSYEQYF. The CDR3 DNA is TGTGCCAGCAGCCCGCCTCTGGGCCTCAGCTCCTACGAGCAGTACTTC. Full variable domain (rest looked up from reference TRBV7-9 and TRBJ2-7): DTGVSQNPRHKITKRGQNVTFRCDPISEHNRLYWYRQTLGQGPEFLTYFQNEAQLEKSRLLSDRFSAERPKGSFSTLEIQRTEQGDSAMYLCASSPPLGLSSYEQYFGPGTRLTVT.

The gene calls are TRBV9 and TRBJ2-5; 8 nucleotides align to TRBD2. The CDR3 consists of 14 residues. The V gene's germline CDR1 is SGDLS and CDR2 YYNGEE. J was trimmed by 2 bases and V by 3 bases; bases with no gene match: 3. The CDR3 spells CASSGLASQETQYF. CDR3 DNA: TGTGCCAGCAGCGGACTAGCGTCTCAAGAGACCCAGTACTTC. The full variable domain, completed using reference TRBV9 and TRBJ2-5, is DSGVTQTPKHLITATGQRVTLRCSPRSGDLSVYWYQQSLDQGLQFLIQYYNGEERAKGNILERFSAQQFPDLHSELNLSSLELGDSALYFCASSGLASQETQYFGPGTRLLVL.

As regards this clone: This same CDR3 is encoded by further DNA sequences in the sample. The CDR3: CASGSGQGSYEQYF. CDR3 nucleotides: TGTGCTAGTGGCTCTGGACAGGGGAGCTACGAGCAGTACTTC. The chain links TRBV12-5 to TRBJ2-7, with 9 bases that match TRBD1. J gave up 3 bases and V 6 bases, and 6 bases lay outside the gene matches. CDR1 LGHNT and CDR2 FRNRAP come from the germline V gene. This CDR3 contains 14 residues.

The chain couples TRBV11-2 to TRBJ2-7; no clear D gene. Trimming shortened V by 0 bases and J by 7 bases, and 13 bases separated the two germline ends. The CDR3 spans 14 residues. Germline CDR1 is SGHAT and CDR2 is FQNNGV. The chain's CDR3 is CASSLDPFLGEQYF. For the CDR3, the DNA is TGTGCCAGCAGCTTAGACCCCTTTCTAGGGGAGCAGTACTTC.

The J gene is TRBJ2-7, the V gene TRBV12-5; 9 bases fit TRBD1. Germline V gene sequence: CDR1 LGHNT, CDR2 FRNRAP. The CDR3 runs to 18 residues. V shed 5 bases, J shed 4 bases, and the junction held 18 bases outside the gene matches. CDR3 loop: CASGGQNPPGQGLYEQYF. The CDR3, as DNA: TGTGCTAGTGGTGGACAGAACCCACCGGGACAGGGTTTGTACGAGCAGTACTTC.